These 21 T cell receptor beta chains were sequenced from one sample in a study of cytotoxic CD8 clonotypes in ibrutinib-treated CLL. This table comes from immunoSEQ multiplex PCR, and its TCRdb copy is limited to in-frame clones, with some not included. The table records under 200,000 clones, approximately 84% of them present only once. The starting material was PBMCs, obtained after 24 months of ibrutinib treatment. These receptors all stem from a human donor with chronic lymphocytic leukemia.

This clone has a handful of counts. The V and J genes are TRBV2 and TRBJ1-2, with D possibly being TRBD1 (5 bases). The germline CDR1 and CDR2 sequences are SNHLY and FYNNEI. V lost 5 bases, J lost 6 bases, and 16 bases lay in between. The length of the CDR3 is 14 residues. This CDR3 reads CASSPLGGADGYTF. The DNA of the CDR3 is TGTGCCAGCAGTCCTCTGGGTGGGGCGGATGGCTACACCTTC.

Of note for this clone: This probably arose from a read error, given a far larger clone one base away. The sample carries other DNA sequences with the same CDR3. This rearrangement joins TRBV5-4 to TRBJ2-7, with a tentative D call TRBD2 (5 bases). Germline V CDR1 and CDR2: SGHNT, YYREEE (reference sequence). This CDR3 contains 13 residues. V was trimmed by 4 bases and J by 3 bases, leaving 11 bases between them. As DNA, the CDR3 is TGTGCCAGCAGCCAAGTACGGGGCTACGAGCAGTACTTC. Its protein product is CASSQVRGYEQYF.

The J gene is TRBJ1-3, the V gene TRBV29-1; perhaps TRBD1 as D (6 bases). From germline, CDR1 is SQVTM and CDR2 ANQGSEA. The CDR3 runs 16 residues. V was clipped by 8 bases and J by 1 base, with 21 bases between them. The CDR3: CSPIQGGVSSGNTIYF. The CDR3, as DNA: TGCAGCCCTATCCAAGGGGGGGTAAGTTCTGGAAACACCATATATTTT.

This clone has just one count. Distinct nucleotide sequences in the sample also encode this CDR3. The V call is TRBV5-1, the J call TRBJ1-4; TRBD1 agrees at 7 bases. CDR1 and CDR2 from the germline V gene are SGHRS and YFSETQ. The CDR3 covers 14 residues. The trim removed 2 bases at V and 7 bases at J, leaving 5 bases unmatched. The CDR3 DNA reads as TGCGCCAGCAGCTTAGGGGGCGCGGGTGAAAAACTGTTTTTT. Its protein product is CASSLGGAGEKLFF. The variable domain in full, with the rest retrieved from reference TRBV5-1 and TRBJ1-4, is KAGVTQTPRYLIKTRGQQVTLSCSPISGHRSVSWYQQTPGQGLQFLFEYFSETQRNKGNFPGRFSGRQFSNSRSEMNVSTLELGDSALYLCASSLGGAGEKLFFGSGTQLSVL.

V and J are TRBV4-3 and TRBJ2-7, with D possibly TRBD1 on 7 matching bases. There are 15 residues in the CDR3. CDR1 is LGHNA and CDR2 is YSLEER in the germline V gene. The germline V and J ends were trimmed by 3 bases and 2 bases, with 14 bases remaining between them. CDR3 nucleotides: TGCGCCAGCAGCCAGGGGGGACAGCAAGCCTACGAGCAGTACTTC. This gives the protein CASSQGGQQAYEQYF.

The chain recombines TRBV7-3 with TRBJ1-2; 10 nucleotides align to TRBD1. This CDR3 has 13 amino acids. Germline CDR1 is SGHTA and CDR2 is FQGTGA. V was clipped by 5 bases and J by 8 bases; unmatched bases: 5. The CDR3 DNA sequence: TGTGCCAGCAGCATGACAGGGGGCAGGGGCTACACCTTC. Translation gives CASSMTGGRGYTF.

V gene TRBV9 combines with J gene TRBJ2-1; D is perhaps TRBD2 (6 bases). Germline assignment: CDR1 SGDLS and CDR2 YYNGEE. Between the trimmed V and J ends, which lost 0 bases and 3 bases, there was a span of 16 bases. The CDR3 runs to 17 residues. CDR3 amino acids: CASSVGGWERVYNEQFF. CDR3 nucleotide sequence: TGTGCCAGCAGCGTAGGAGGGTGGGAGCGGGTCTACAATGAGCAGTTCTTC.

CDR3 in amino acids: CASSQAAGGYTF. CDR3 DNA sequence: TGCGCCAGCAGCCAAGCCGCGGGTGGCTACACCTTC. The chain carries TRBV4-1 and TRBJ1-2; D not resolved. V was shortened by 1 base and J by 7 bases, with 7 bases between the two germline ends. Germline CDR1 MGHRA, CDR2 YSYEKL. The CDR3 has 12 amino acids.

This rearrangement joins TRBV5-4 to TRBJ2-2, with 16 bases fitting TRBD2. CDR1 and CDR2 (germline): SGHNT, YYREEE (reference sequence). The CDR3 length is 19 residues. The V and J ends lost 3 bases and 4 bases, in that order; junction bases with no gene match: 9. CDR3 bases: TGTGCCAGCAGCTCGGGGACTAGCGGGAGGGCCGTCCTCACCGGGGAGCTGTTTTTT. Protein: CASSSGTSGRAVLTGELFF.

The rearrangement links TRBV9 to TRBJ1-6, with D possibly TRBD1 on 5 matching bases. The CDR3 extends over 15 amino acids. Germline CDR1 is SGDLS and CDR2 is YYNGEE. The V and J ends lost 4 bases and 10 bases respectively, with 18 bases between them. CDR3 sequence: CASSTRGRQGSPLHF. CDR3 DNA sequence: TGTGCCAGCAGCACCCGGGGGAGGCAAGGATCACCCCTCCACTTT.

The V and J genes are TRBV30 and TRBJ1-5; D possibly corresponds to TRBD1 (6 bases). The CDR3 length is 16 residues. In germline, CDR1 is GTSNPN, CDR2 SVGIG (reference sequence). Trimming pared 0 bases from V and 7 bases from J, leaving 19 bases between. The chain's CDR3 is CAWSVPGHRRGQPQHF. The CDR3 bases are TGTGCCTGGAGTGTACCGGGACACAGGCGAGGACAGCCCCAGCATTTT. The full variable domain, with the rest looked up from reference TRBV30 and TRBJ1-5, is SQTIHQWPATLVQPVGSPLSLECTVEGTSNPNLYWYRQAAGRGLQLLFYSVGIGQISSEVPQNLSASRPQDRQFILSSKKLLLSDSGFYLCAWSVPGHRRGQPQHFGDGTRLSIL.

The chain uses TRBV4-3 and TRBJ1-2; D not resolved. Germline loops: CDR1 LGHNA, CDR2 YSLEER. The length of the CDR3 is 15 residues. V was cut by 0 bases and J by 7 bases, with 15 bases left in between. The CDR3 region has the DNA TGCGCCAGCAGCCAAGATAGGCCCGGTTTAGTTGGCTACACCTTC. Amino acids: CASSQDRPGLVGYTF.

This sequence joins TRBV5-4 and TRBJ1-3; TRBD1 aligns across 10 bases. The germline CDR1 and CDR2 sequences are SGHNT and YYREEE (reference sequence). The CDR3 has 15 residues. The V gene end was trimmed by 3 bases and the J gene end by 7 bases; junction bases not matched to a gene: 7. CDR3 DNA sequence: TGTGCCAGCAGCTCGGTGGGACAGGGGAAGAACACCATATATTTT. It translates to CASSSVGQGKNTIYF. Together with reference TRBV5-4 and TRBJ1-3, the CDR3 gives the full variable domain: ETGVTQSPTHLIKTRGQQVTLRCSSQSGHNTVSWYQQALGQGPQFIFQYYREEENGRGNFPPRFSGLQFPNYSSELNVNALELDDSALYLCASSSVGQGKNTIYFGEGSWLTVV.

The chain recombines TRBV9 with TRBJ2-3; TRBD2 aligns across 15 bases. CDR1 is SGDLS and CDR2 is YYNGEE in the germline V gene. The CDR3 sequence is 22 residues long. Trimming at V came to 2 bases and at J to 0 bases, leaving 16 bases not matched to a gene. The CDR3 is CASSVLPGTGGLAGGSTDTQYF. The DNA of the CDR3 is TGTGCCAGCAGCGTGCTCCCCGGGACAGGGGGACTAGCGGGAGGAAGCACAGATACGCAGTATTTT. Filled out from reference TRBV9 and TRBJ2-3, the complete variable domain reads DSGVTQTPKHLITATGQRVTLRCSPRSGDLSVYWYQQSLDQGLQFLIQYYNGEERAKGNILERFSAQQFPDLHSELNLSSLELGDSALYFCASSVLPGTGGLAGGSTDTQYFGPGTRLTVL.

The V gene is TRBV11-1, the J gene TRBJ1-2, with 7 bases identical to TRBD1. The CDR3 contains 17 residues. Looked up from germline, CDR1 is SGHAT and CDR2 is FQDESV (reference sequence). The trim removed 3 bases at V and 4 bases at J, leaving 14 bases unmatched. The CDR3, as DNA: TGTGCCAGCAGCTTCAATCGACAGGGACTAGGAATCTATGGCTACACCTTC. Translating gives CASSFNRQGLGIYGYTF.

The chain has TRBV5-5 and TRBJ2-7; D possibly corresponds to TRBD1 (6 bases). Germline V gene lookup returns CDR1 SGHKS and CDR2 YYEKEE (reference sequence). The CDR3 contains 15 residues. V was pared by 1 base and J by 1 base, with 12 bases between. The CDR3: CASSLLGGQSYEQYF. CDR3 coding DNA: TGTGCCAGCAGCTTGTTAGGGGGACAATCCTACGAGCAGTACTTC. Looking up the rest from reference TRBV5-5 and TRBJ2-7 gives the full variable domain: DAGVTQSPTHLIKTRGQQVTLRCSPISGHKSVSWYQQVLGQGPQFIFQYYEKEERGRGNFPDRFSARQFPNYSSELNVNALLLGDSALYLCASSLLGGQSYEQYFGPGTRLTVT.

The chain has TRBV5-1 and TRBJ1-1, with D maybe TRBD1 (6 bases). Germline CDR1 SGHRS, CDR2 YFSETQ. This CDR3 is built from 16 residues. Trimming pared 1 base from V and 1 base from J, leaving 14 bases between. Here the CDR3 DNA reads TGCGCCAGCAGCTTGAGGCGCGGACAGACGAACACTGAAGCTTTCTTT. Translated: CASSLRRGQTNTEAFF.

The V call is TRBV7-3, the J call TRBJ2-4, with 9 bases identical to TRBD2. The CDR3 is 18 residues long. V was pared by 2 bases and J by 0 bases, with 8 bases of the junction left unmatched. CDR1 and CDR2 from the germline V gene are SGHTA and FQGTGA. Written as DNA, the CDR3 is TGTGCCAGCAGCTTAGCGGCGACTAGCGGCCTAGCCAAAAACATTCAGTACTTC. Translating it yields CASSLAATSGLAKNIQYF.

CDR3: CASIPLAASTDTQYF. CDR3 coding DNA: TGTGCCAGCATCCCCCTGGCAGCTAGCACAGATACGCAGTATTTT. This rearrangement joins TRBV28 to TRBJ2-3, with D uncertain. The germline CDR1 and CDR2 sequences are MDHEN and SYDVKM. This CDR3 contains 15 residues. Trimming left V 7 bases short and J 0 bases short, with 14 bases between.

The CDR3 protein is CASSLARWEVTNEKLFF. CDR3 DNA: TGTGCCAGCAGCTTAGCGCGTTGGGAAGTAACTAATGAAAAACTGTTTTTT. The chain combines TRBV7-9 with TRBJ1-4, with D uncertain. Trimming left V 0 bases short and J 1 base short, with 12 bases between. The germline V gene has CDR1 SEHNR and CDR2 FQNEAQ (reference sequence). The CDR3 extends over 17 amino acids.

The J gene is TRBJ2-3, the V gene TRBV4-1; TRBD1 is a possible D gene (5 bases). Per germline, CDR1 MGHRA and CDR2 YSYEKL. The V gene lost 0 bases and the J gene lost 7 bases, with 14 bases spanning the gap. The CDR3 extends over 15 amino acids. CDR3 amino acids: CASSQDSQGYYTQYF. The DNA of the CDR3 is TGCGCCAGCAGCCAAGATTCGCAGGGATATTATACGCAGTATTTT.